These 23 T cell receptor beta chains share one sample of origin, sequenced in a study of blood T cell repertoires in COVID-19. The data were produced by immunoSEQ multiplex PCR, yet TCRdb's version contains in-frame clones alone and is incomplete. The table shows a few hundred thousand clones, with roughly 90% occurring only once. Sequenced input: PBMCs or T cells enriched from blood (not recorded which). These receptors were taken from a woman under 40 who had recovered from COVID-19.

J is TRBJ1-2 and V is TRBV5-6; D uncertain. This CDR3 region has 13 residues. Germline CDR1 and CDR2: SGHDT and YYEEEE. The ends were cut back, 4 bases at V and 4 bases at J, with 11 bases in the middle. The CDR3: CASSVGSLYGYTF. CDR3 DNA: TGTGCCAGCAGCGTCGGGAGTCTCTATGGCTACACCTTC.

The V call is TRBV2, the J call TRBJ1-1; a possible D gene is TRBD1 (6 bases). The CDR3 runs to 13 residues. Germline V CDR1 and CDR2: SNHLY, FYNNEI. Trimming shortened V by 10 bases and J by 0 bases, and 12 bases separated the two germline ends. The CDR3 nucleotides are TGTGCCATGGACAGCTTCATGAACACTGAAGCTTTCTTT. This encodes CAMDSFMNTEAFF.

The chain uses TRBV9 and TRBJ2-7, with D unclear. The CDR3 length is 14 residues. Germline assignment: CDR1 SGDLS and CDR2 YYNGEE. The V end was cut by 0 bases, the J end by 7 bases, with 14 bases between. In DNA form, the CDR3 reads TGTGCCAGCAGCGTAGGGCCCCTCCCCGGGGAGCAGTACTTC. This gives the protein CASSVGPLPGEQYF.

The CDR3 region has the DNA TGCGCCAGCAGCTTTACAGGGGATGGGGAAAAACTGTTTTTT. As protein: CASSFTGDGEKLFF. The chain employs TRBV5-1 and TRBJ1-4, with TRBD1 matching over 7 bases. There are 14 residues in the CDR3. With 2 bases clipped from V and 8 bases from J, the junction kept 6 bases outside the gene matches. Germline CDR1 is SGHRS and CDR2 is YFSETQ.

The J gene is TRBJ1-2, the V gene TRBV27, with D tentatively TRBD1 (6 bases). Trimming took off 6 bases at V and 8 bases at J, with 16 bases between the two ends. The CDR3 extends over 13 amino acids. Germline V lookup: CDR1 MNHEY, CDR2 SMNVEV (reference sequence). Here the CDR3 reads CASSVQLGQGYTF. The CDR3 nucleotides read TGTGCCAGCAGCGTCCAGCTGGGACAAGGCTACACCTTC.

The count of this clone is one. The CDR3 here is CATESPSGEQYF. The CDR3 region has the DNA TGTGCCACCGAGAGTCCAAGCGGCGAGCAGTACTTC. This chain links TRBV24-1 with TRBJ2-7; maybe TRBD2 (5 bases). Germline CDR1 and CDR2: KGHDR and SFDVKD. Trimming shortened V by 9 bases and J by 6 bases, and 14 bases separated the two germline ends. The CDR3 is made up of 12 amino acids.

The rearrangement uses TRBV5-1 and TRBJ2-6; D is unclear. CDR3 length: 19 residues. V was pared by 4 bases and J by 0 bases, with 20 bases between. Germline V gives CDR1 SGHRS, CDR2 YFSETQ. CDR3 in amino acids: CASSPAGSRLSSGANVLTF. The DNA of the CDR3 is TGCGCCAGCAGCCCGGCCGGGTCGCGCCTGAGCTCTGGGGCCAACGTCCTGACTTTC.

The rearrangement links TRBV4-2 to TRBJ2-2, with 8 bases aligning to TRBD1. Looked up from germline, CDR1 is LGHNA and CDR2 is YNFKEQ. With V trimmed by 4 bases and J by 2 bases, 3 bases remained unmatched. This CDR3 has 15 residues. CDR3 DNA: TGTGCCAGCAGCCCGGGACAGGCAAACACCGGGGAGCTGTTTTTT. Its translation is CASSPGQANTGELFF.

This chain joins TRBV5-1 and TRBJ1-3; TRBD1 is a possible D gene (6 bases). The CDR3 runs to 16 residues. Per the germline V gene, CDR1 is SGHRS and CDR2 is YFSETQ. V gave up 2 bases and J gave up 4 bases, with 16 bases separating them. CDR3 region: CASSLFLQGTGNTIYF. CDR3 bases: TGCGCCAGCAGCTTATTTCTACAGGGAACCGGAAACACCATATATTTT.

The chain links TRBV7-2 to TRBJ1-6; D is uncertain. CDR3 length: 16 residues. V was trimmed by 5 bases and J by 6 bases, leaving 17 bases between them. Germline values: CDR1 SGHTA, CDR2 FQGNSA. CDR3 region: CASSPYARGTNSPLHF. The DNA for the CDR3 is TGTGCCAGCAGCCCCTATGCCCGAGGAACTAATTCACCCCTCCACTTT.

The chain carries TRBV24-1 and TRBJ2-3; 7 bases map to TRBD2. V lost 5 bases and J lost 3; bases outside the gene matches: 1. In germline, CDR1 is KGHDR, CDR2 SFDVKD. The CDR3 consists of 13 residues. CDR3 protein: CATSAGRTDTQYF. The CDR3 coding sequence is TGTGCCACCAGTGCCGGGAGGACAGATACGCAGTATTTT.

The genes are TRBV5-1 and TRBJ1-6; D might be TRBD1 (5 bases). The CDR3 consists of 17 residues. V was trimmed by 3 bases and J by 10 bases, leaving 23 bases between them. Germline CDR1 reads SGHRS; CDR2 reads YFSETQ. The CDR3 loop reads CASSSPLGGDLFSPLHF. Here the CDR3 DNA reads TGCGCCAGCAGCTCTCCTCTAGGAGGGGATCTATTCTCACCCCTCCACTTT.

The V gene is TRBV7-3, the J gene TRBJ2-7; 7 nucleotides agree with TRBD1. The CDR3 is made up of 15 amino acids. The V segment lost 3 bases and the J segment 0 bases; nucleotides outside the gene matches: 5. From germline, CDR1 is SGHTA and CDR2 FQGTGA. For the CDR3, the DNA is TGTGCCAGCAGCTTTTGTAGGGACAGCTCCTACGAGCAGTACTTC. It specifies CASSFCRDSSYEQYF.

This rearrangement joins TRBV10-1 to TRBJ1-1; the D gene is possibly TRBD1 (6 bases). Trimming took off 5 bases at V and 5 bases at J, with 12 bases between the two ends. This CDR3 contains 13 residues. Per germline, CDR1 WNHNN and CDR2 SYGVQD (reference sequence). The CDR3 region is CASSSNQGTEAFF. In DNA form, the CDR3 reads TGCGCCAGCAGTTCAAACCAGGGGACTGAAGCTTTCTTT.

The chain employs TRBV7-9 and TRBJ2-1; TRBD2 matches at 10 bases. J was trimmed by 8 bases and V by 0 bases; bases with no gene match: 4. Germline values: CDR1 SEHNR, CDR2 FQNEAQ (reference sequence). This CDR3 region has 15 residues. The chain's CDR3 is CASSLASGGSYEQFF. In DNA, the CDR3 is TGTGCCAGCAGCTTAGCTAGCGGGGGGTCTTATGAGCAGTTCTTC.

CDR3 loop: CASSFPSGSSNNEQFF. CDR3 sequence (DNA): TGTGCCAGCAGTTTTCCAAGCGGGAGTAGCAACAATGAGCAGTTCTTC. The chain is built from TRBV27 and TRBJ2-1; 8 positions agree with TRBD2. The CDR3 length is 16 residues. Germline V gene sequence: CDR1 MNHEY, CDR2 SMNVEV (reference sequence). With V trimmed by 3 bases and J by 5 bases, 9 bases remained unmatched.

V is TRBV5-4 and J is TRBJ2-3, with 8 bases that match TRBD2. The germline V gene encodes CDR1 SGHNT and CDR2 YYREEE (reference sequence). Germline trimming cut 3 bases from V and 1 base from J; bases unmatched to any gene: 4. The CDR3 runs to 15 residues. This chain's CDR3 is CASSSGGRGTDTQYF. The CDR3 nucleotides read TGTGCCAGCAGCTCGGGGGGGCGCGGCACAGATACGCAGTATTTT.

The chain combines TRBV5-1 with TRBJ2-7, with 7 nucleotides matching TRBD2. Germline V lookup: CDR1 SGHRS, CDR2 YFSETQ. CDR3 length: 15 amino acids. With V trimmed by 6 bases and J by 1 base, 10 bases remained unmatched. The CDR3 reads CASTPRSGGSYEQYF. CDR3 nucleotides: TGCGCCAGCACCCCCAGGTCCGGGGGGTCCTACGAGCAGTACTTC. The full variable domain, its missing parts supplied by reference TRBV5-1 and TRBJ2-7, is KAGVTQTPRYLIKTRGQQVTLSCSPISGHRSVSWYQQTPGQGLQFLFEYFSETQRNKGNFPGRFSGRQFSNSRSEMNVSTLELGDSALYLCASTPRSGGSYEQYFGPGTRLTVT.

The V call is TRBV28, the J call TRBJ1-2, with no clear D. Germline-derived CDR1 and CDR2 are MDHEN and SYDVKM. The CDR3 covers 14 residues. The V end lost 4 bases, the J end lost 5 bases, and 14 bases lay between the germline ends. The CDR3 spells CASSSKLGVYGYTF. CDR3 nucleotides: TGTGCCAGCAGTTCCAAGTTGGGCGTATATGGCTACACCTTC.

The CDR3 nucleotides read TGTGCCAGCAGCTTAGACAGGACAGGTTGGGAGACCCAGTACTTC. It encodes CASSLDRTGWETQYF. J is TRBJ2-5 and V is TRBV11-2; TRBD1 matches at 7 bases. V lost 0 bases, J lost 5 bases, and 6 bases stayed unmatched. The CDR3 contains 15 residues. Germline V gene lookup returns CDR1 SGHAT and CDR2 FQNNGV.

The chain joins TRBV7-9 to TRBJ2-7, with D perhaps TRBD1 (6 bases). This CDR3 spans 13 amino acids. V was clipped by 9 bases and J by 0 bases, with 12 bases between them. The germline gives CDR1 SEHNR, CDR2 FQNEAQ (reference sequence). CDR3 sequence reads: CASRPTGSYEQYF. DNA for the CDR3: TGTGCCAGTCGCCCGACAGGCTCCTACGAGCAGTACTTC.

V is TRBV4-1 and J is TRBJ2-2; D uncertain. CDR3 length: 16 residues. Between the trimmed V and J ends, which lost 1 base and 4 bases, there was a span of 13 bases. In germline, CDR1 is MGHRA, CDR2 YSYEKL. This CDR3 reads CASSQANLLSTGELFF. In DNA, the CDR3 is TGCGCCAGCAGCCAAGCGAACCTGCTGAGCACCGGGGAGCTGTTTTTT.

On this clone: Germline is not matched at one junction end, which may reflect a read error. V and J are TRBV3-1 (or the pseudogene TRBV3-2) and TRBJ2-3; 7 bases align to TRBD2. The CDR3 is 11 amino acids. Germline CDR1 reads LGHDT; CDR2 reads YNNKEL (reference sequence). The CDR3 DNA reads TGTGCCAGCAGCCAAAGCGGGATAAGGGATTTT. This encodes CASSQSGIRDF.